This T cell receptor (beta chain) was sequenced during a study of cytomegalovirus exposure and HLA in healthy donors. Donors showed nominal health when sampled, although they likely had unrecorded immune exposures. Primers for the PCR totalled 60 Vbeta and 13 Jbeta. Profiling relied on immunoSEQ multiplex PCR, and the TCRdb table lists in-frame clones only, not all of them. The profile covers around 140,000 clones, with approximately 71% appearing a single time and about 1% taken by the ten largest. Whole-study results and caveats: Among TCR beta chains, those listed as cytomegalovirus-associated numbered 164. One variant, a missense change in DCLRE1C, was linked in a later analysis to TCR beta V- and J-gene trimming.

This clone was counted a single time. The target antigen is unknown. The CDR3 runs to 14 residues. Trimming left V 7 bases short and J 6 bases short, with 15 bases between. The V gene's germline CDR1 is SNHLY and CDR2 FYNNEI. The receptor was isolated from a woman in her sixties in good health and CMV-seronegative. The sample comprised PBMCs. The V call is TRBV2, the J call TRBJ2-2, with a tentative D call TRBD1 (5 bases). DNA of the CDR3: TGTGCCAGCACAAGACTGGACACAGCCGGGGAGCTGTTTTTT. Protein product: CASTRLDTAGELFF. Full variable domain (missing parts from reference TRBV2 and TRBJ2-2): EPEVTQTPSHQVTQMGQEVILRCVPISNHLYFYWYRQILGQKVEFLVSFYNNEISEKSEIFDDQFSVERPDGSNFTLKIRSTKLEDSAMYFCASTRLDTAGELFFGEGSRLTVL.